A selection of T cell receptor beta chains follows, all from one sample in a study of blood T cell repertoires in COVID-19. Measured with immunoSEQ multiplex PCR; TCRdb has only the in-frame clones, and not every one. The profile shows around 58,000 clones, 91% of them singletons. Specimen: peripheral blood. These receptors all stem from a woman aged 55 to 70 with active or convalescent COVID-19. CDR3s include the opening cysteine and the closing phenylalanine or tryptophan. The order of the fields is clone size, J gene, D gene, V gene, CDR3 DNA, CDR3 protein. The D gene is left open where the match is weak. Size values are once, few and many counts, or a class for expanded clones, and some rows have none.

>.|TRBJ1-2|TRBD1|TRBV28
TGTGCCAGCCTCCAATGGGACAGGGACTATGGCTACACCTTC
CASLQWDRDYGYTF
>.|TRBJ1-5|.|TRBV6-5
TGTGCCAGCAGCTATCGGACAGGCAATCAGCCCCAGCATTTT
CASSYRTGNQPQHF
>few|TRBJ1-2|TRBD1|TRBV25-1
TGTGCCAGCAGAACAGGGGGCGACTATGGCTACACCTTC
CASRTGGDYGYTF
>.|TRBJ1-4|.|TRBV2
TGTGCCAGCAGTTACAACAGTGCAACTAATGAAAAACTGTTTTTT
CASSYNSATNEKLFF
>.|TRBJ1-1|TRBD1|TRBV27
TGTGCCAGCAGTTTATCTTCCAGGGGGACGATGAACACTGAAGCTTTCTTT
CASSLSSRGTMNTEAFF
>.|TRBJ1-6|.|TRBV11-2
TGTGCCAGCAGCTTAACCGGATCCGGGACATATAATTCACCCCTCCACTTT
CASSLTGSGTYNSPLHF
>.|TRBJ2-1|TRBD2|TRBV6-2/TRBV6-3
TGTGCCAGCAGTTACCAGGGGACTAGATACAATGAGCAGTTCTTC
CASSYQGTRYNEQFF
>few|TRBJ1-2|.|TRBV6-5
TGTGCCAGCAGTTACGACAGTAACTATGGCTACACCTTC
CASSYDSNYGYTF
>.|TRBJ1-2|.|TRBV18
TGTGCCAGCTCACCGTCGGGATCTCAAGACTACACCTTC
CASSPSGSQDYTF
>once|TRBJ2-2|TRBD1|TRBV6-6
TGTGCCAGCAGTCGGGGACAGGGTCCCGGGGAGCTGTTTTTT
CASSRGQGPGELFF
>.|TRBJ1-2|.|TRBV23-1
TGCGCCAGCAGTCTTTCAAATTCAGCGGAGGGCTACACCTTC
CASSLSNSAEGYTF
>.|TRBJ2-7|.|TRBV19
TGTGCCAGTAGTGCAGGCAGCCCCTACGAGCAGTACTTC
CASSAGSPYEQYF
>.|TRBJ2-3|.|TRBV11-2
TGTGCCAGCAGCTTCAGGGATACGCAGTATTTT
CASSFRDTQYF
>.|TRBJ2-1|.|TRBV9
TGTGCCAGCAGTATTCCAAGACAAACTGTGTTCTTC
CASSIPRQTVFF
>few|TRBJ1-1|.|TRBV5-6
TGTGCCAGCAGCTTGGACGGTATAATGAACACTGAAGCTTTCTTT
CASSLDGIMNTEAFF
>.|TRBJ2-4|TRBD1|TRBV9
TGTGCCAGCAGCCCCCGGACAGGGACCAAAAACATTCAGTACTTC
CASSPRTGTKNIQYF
>.|TRBJ1-1|.|TRBV10-3
TGTGCCATCCGTAGGACAGATGCGAACACTGAAGCTTTCTTT
CAIRRTDANTEAFF
>.|TRBJ2-7|.|TRBV28
TGTGCCAGCAAGGGGGGGGTCGACTACGAGCAGTACTTC
CASKGGVDYEQYF
>.|TRBJ2-5|TRBD1|TRBV2
TGTGCCAGCAGTGGGGGGCGACAGGGGTTGACAGAGACCCAGTACTTC
CASSGGRQGLTETQYF
>.|TRBJ2-2|TRBD1|TRBV19
TGTGCCAGTAGTATCACGGACAGGGTCAAGATCACCGGGGAGCTGTTTTTT
CASSITDRVKITGELFF
>.|TRBJ1-2|TRBD1|TRBV4-1
TGCGCCAGCAGCCAATCGACAGGGGGCGATTTGATTTATGGCTACACCTTC
CASSQSTGGDLIYGYTF
>.|TRBJ2-5|.|TRBV21-1
TGTGCCAGCAGCAAAGAGGGCAGGGGCCAAGAGACCCAGTACTTC
CASSKEGRGQETQYF
>.|TRBJ1-1|TRBD1|TRBV2
TGTGCCAGCAACCGGGACAGGATCTCTGAAGCTTTCTTT
CASNRDRISEAFF
>.|TRBJ2-3|.|TRBV20-1
TGCAGTGCTAGCAGTCCGGATACGCAGTATTTT
CSASSPDTQYF
>.|TRBJ1-1|.|TRBV3-1/TRBV3-2
TGTGCCAGCAGCCGACGGGGGGATTACAAAGCTTTCTTT
CASSRRGDYKAFF
>few|TRBJ1-2|.|TRBV6-2/TRBV6-3
TGTGCCAGCAGTTACTCACCCTTCGGGGAAAGGTTCTATGGCTACACCTTC
CASSYSPFGERFYGYTF
>.|TRBJ1-5|TRBD1|TRBV30
TGTGCCTGGGCCCCCGTAGGGACAGCAAATCAGCCCCAGCATTTT
CAWAPVGTANQPQHF
>.|TRBJ1-5|.|TRBV15
TGTGCCACCAGCAGAACTTGGGCCGTACGGGGGGCCGCCAATCAGCCCCAGCATTTT
CATSRTWAVRGAANQPQHF
>.|TRBJ2-1|TRBD2|TRBV19
TGTGCCAGTAGTATAGCGGGGGGTAGGGACAATGAGCAGTTCTTC
CASSIAGGRDNEQFF
>.|TRBJ2-7|TRBD1|TRBV11-3
TGTGCCAGCAGCTTAGGCCAGGGGGAGACCTACGAGCAGTACTTC
CASSLGQGETYEQYF
>.|TRBJ2-6|TRBD1|TRBV5-5
TGTGCCAGCAGCTACGAGGACAGGGCCCCCGGGGCCAACGTCCTGACTTTC
CASSYEDRAPGANVLTF
>.|TRBJ2-7|.|TRBV6-1
TGTGCCACCGGACGAGGGTACGAGCAGTACTTC
CATGRGYEQYF
>.|TRBJ1-2|TRBD1|TRBV24-1
TGTGCCACCAGTGATCGACAGGGGGGATCCCGTGGCTACACCTTC
CATSDRQGGSRGYTF
>.|TRBJ2-7|.|TRBV5-1
TGCGCCAGCAGGGTAATAGGGGCAAGCGAGCAGTACTTC
CASRVIGASEQYF
>.|TRBJ1-1|TRBD1|TRBV27
TGTGCCAGCAGTTTGACAGGGCTGAACACTGAAGCTTTCTTT
CASSLTGLNTEAFF
>.|TRBJ1-2|.|TRBV30
TGTGCCTGGAGCGACAGTGGCTACACCTTC
CAWSDSGYTF
>.|TRBJ1-2|.|TRBV27
TGTGCCAGCGGCCGGGAGGCTAACTATGGCTACACCTTC
CASGREANYGYTF
>.|TRBJ2-1|.|TRBV9
TGTGCCAGCAGCGACGGAGGGAGCTCCTACAATGAGCAGTTCTTC
CASSDGGSSYNEQFF
>.|TRBJ2-7|.|TRBV6-6
TGTGCCAGCAGTTACTCGGCTCTCTACGAGCAGTACTTC
CASSYSALYEQYF
>.|TRBJ1-5|.|TRBV5-6
TGTGCCAGCAGCCTCGGAGGAAGCAATCAGCCCCAGCATTTT
CASSLGGSNQPQHF
>.|TRBJ1-1|TRBD1|TRBV15
TGTGCCACCAGCCGAGACAGGGGGAACACTGAAGCTTTCTTT
CATSRDRGNTEAFF
>.|TRBJ1-3|.|TRBV3-1/TRBV3-2
TGTGCCAGCAGCCCTTCTCAACAGGGTGGAAACACCATATATTTT
CASSPSQQGGNTIYF
>.|TRBJ1-2|.|TRBV9
TGTGCCAGCAGCTCCACCCCGGGCGTGGAGGGTGGCTACACCTTC
CASSSTPGVEGGYTF
>.|TRBJ1-2|TRBD1|TRBV11-2
TGTGCCAGCAGCTCCGGGACAGGGGAGCGAGGCTACACCTTC
CASSSGTGERGYTF
>.|TRBJ2-3|TRBD1|TRBV7-9
TGTGCCAGCAGCTTAGGACAGGGGGCTACAGATACGCAGTATTTT
CASSLGQGATDTQYF
>.|TRBJ1-3|.|TRBV7-3
TGTGCCAGCAGCTTAAACCCCGCGGGTTTGGGAAACACCATATATTTT
CASSLNPAGLGNTIYF
>.|TRBJ1-2|TRBD1|TRBV15
TGTGCCACCAGCAGAGAGGACAGGGAAGGTGGCTACACCTTC
CATSREDREGGYTF
>.|TRBJ1-1|.|TRBV30
TGTGCCTGGAGTTCGTACACTGAAGCTTTCTTT
CAWSSYTEAFF
>.|TRBJ2-1|TRBD2|TRBV10-1
TGCGCCAGCAGTGTGCTAGCGGGGTCTGAGCAGTTCTTC
CASSVLAGSEQFF
>.|TRBJ2-7|.|TRBV14
TGTGCCAGCAGCCAATTCCGGGACATGGGATCCTACGAGCAGTACTTC
CASSQFRDMGSYEQYF
>.|TRBJ2-3|.|TRBV11-2
TGTGCCAGCAGCTTAGGGCGGGGTCCCACAGATACGCAGTATTTT
CASSLGRGPTDTQYF
>.|TRBJ1-2|TRBD1|TRBV19
TGTGCCAGTCGTATAGGAGGGACAGTCAAGAACAGCTACACCTTC
CASRIGGTVKNSYTF
>few|TRBJ2-7|TRBD2|TRBV6-2/TRBV6-3
TGTGCCAGCAGTTGGGGACTAGCGGTTACATACGAGCAGTACTTC
CASSWGLAVTYEQYF